This T cell receptor (beta chain) emerged from a study of T cell responses to AZD1222 COVID-19 vaccine. Broader study findings: Increases in Spike-specific TCR breadth and depth were seen after two AZD1222 doses.

The junction had 8 bases not matched to a gene; V was cut back by 6 bases and J by 4 bases. CDR1 LNHDA and CDR2 SQIVND come from the germline V gene (reference sequence). The CDR3 has 16 amino acids. Clones were read by immunoSEQ multiplex PCR, and TCRdb kept only the in-frame ones, dropping some. The sample holds 90,000 to 100,000 clones, approximately 88% seen once. Notes on this clone: As yet, its antigen is unknown.

Sequencing was performed on peripheral blood, taken on day 0 of AZD1222 vaccination. The V call is TRBV19, the J call TRBJ2-2; 10 positions match TRBD2. The receptor comes from an adult in good health. CDR3 in amino acids: CASSRAGGLITGELFF. The DNA of the CDR3 is TGTGCCAGTAGCAGAGCGGGAGGGCTTATCACCGGGGAGCTGTTTTTT. Full variable domain (outside the CDR3, taken from reference TRBV19 and TRBJ2-2): DGGITQSPKYLFRKEGQNVTLSCEQNLNHDAMYWYRQDPGQGLRLIYYSQIVNDFQKGDIAEGYSVSREKKESFPLTVTSAQKNPTAFYLCASSRAGGLITGELFFGEGSRLTVL.